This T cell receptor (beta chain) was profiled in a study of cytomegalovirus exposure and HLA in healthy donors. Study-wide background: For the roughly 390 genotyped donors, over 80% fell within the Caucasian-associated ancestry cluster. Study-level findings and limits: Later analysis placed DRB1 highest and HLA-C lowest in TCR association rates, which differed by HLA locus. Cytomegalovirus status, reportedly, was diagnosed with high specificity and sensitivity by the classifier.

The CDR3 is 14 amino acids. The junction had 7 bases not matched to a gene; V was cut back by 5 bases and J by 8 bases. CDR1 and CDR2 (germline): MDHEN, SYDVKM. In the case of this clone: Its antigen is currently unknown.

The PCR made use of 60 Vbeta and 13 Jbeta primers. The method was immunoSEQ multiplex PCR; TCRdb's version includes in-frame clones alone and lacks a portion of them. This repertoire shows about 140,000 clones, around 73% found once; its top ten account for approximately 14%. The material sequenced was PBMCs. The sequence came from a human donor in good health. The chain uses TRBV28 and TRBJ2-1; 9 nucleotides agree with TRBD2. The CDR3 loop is CASSPVAGVDEQFF. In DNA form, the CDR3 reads TGTGCCAGCAGTCCGGTAGCGGGAGTGGATGAGCAGTTCTTC.